The subject of this entry is one T cell receptor beta chain. The antigen is not known. This specimen comes from a study of blood T cells in healthy people across ages. Study summary: About one barcoded beta molecule per two T cells came from capture by template switching. Study-wide results and limits: Long-lived and aged donors differed, with more naive CD4+ cells and higher diversity in the long-lived. Naive and antigen-experienced cells could not be conclusively compared, given unsorted PBMCs.

This CDR3 comprises 14 residues. V lost 6 bases to trimming and J lost 10 bases; unmatched junction nucleotides: 15. Germline assignment: CDR1 SQVTM and CDR2 ANQGSEA. Primers used in a second PCR of roughly 6 to 12 cycles were a sample-barcoded 5' primer and a J-beta primer mix. CDR3-containing paired-end reads numbered at least 2.5 million in each sample. MiXCR was run by TCRdb on the 5' RACE reads, yielding one entry per CDR3 protein. The sample has about 2 million distinct CDR3 sequences; just under 50% are singletons. The source is a woman aged 40-49 years in good health. The sequencing input was blood. V and J are TRBV29-1 and TRBJ2-1; 7 bases fit TRBD1. CDR3 sequence reads: CSVGRGSEADEQFF. The CDR3 DNA is TGCAGCGTCGGCAGGGGGTCAGAAGCCGACGAGCAGTTCTTC.